Below, 12 T cell receptor beta chains from the same sample are listed, as sequenced in a study of blood T cell repertoires in COVID-19. This table comes from immunoSEQ multiplex PCR, and its TCRdb copy is limited to in-frame clones, with some not included. The data hold under 500,000 clones, with around 89% observed a single time. The specimen was peripheral blood. These receptors originate from a woman aged 25-40 years with acute or convalescent COVID-19.

The rearrangement links TRBV4-1 to TRBJ1-5; 7 bases agree with TRBD1. The CDR3 runs to 19 residues. After removal of 2 bases from V and 2 bases from J, the junction contained 15 bases not matched to a gene. Germline V gene lookup returns CDR1 MGHRA and CDR2 YSYEKL. The CDR3 protein is CASSQSHRGWADGNQPQHF. CDR3 coding DNA: TGCGCCAGCAGCCAATCCCACAGGGGATGGGCGGACGGCAATCAGCCCCAGCATTTT.

V gene TRBV19 combines with J gene TRBJ2-2, with 9 bases that match TRBD2. Trimming removed 6 bases from V and 5 bases from J; junction bases left unmatched: 7. The germline CDR1 and CDR2 sequences are LNHDA and SQIVND (reference sequence). The CDR3 runs 15 residues. The CDR3 bases are TGTGCCAGTAGGGAGCGGGGGGCCGGAACCGGGGAGCTGTTTTTT. This codes for CASRERGAGTGELFF.

This chain links TRBV5-1 with TRBJ1-5; D uncertain. The CDR3 runs to 15 residues. Trimming took off 1 base at V and 2 bases at J, with 10 bases between the two ends. Germline values: CDR1 SGHRS, CDR2 YFSETQ. The DNA for the CDR3 is TGCGCCAGCAGCTTGTTCGGGGATGGCAATCAGCCCCAGCATTTT. It specifies CASSLFGDGNQPQHF.

The chain is built from TRBV9 and TRBJ2-3; 8 bases agree with TRBD2. The CDR3 length is 14 residues. V gave up 3 bases and J gave up 4 bases; unmatched junction bases: 4. Germline V gives CDR1 SGDLS, CDR2 YYNGEE. The CDR3, as DNA: TGTGCCAGCAGCGCGGGACTAGACCCAGATACGCAGTATTTT. Protein: CASSAGLDPDTQYF.

The sample holds a few counts of this clone. The CDR3 loop is CASSSTGYGNQPQHF. For the CDR3, the DNA is TGTGCCAGCAGCTCTACAGGCTATGGCAATCAGCCCCAGCATTTT. The chain joins TRBV11-2 to TRBJ1-5; perhaps TRBD1 as D (5 bases). The V and J ends lost 4 bases and 2 bases respectively, with 12 bases between them. In germline, CDR1 is SGHAT, CDR2 FQNNGV. CDR3 size: 15 residues.

The chain employs TRBV19 and TRBJ2-1; D is possibly TRBD2 (5 bases). The CDR3 spans 14 residues. Germline assignment: CDR1 LNHDA and CDR2 SQIVND (reference sequence). Trimming cost V 5 bases and J 2 bases, with 10 bases left between them. The DNA of the CDR3 is TGTGCCAGTAGTCTAGCCCGTACCTACAATGAGCAGTTCTTC. Protein sequence: CASSLARTYNEQFF.

The chain carries TRBV19 and TRBJ2-5; D possibly corresponds to TRBD2 (6 bases). Germline V gives CDR1 LNHDA, CDR2 SQIVND (reference sequence). V was cut by 5 bases and J by 5 bases, with 15 bases left in between. The CDR3 is 14 amino acids. CDR3 sequence (DNA): TGTGCCAGTAGTCCGGGGGTGGGTCGGGAGACCCAGTACTTC. This gives the protein CASSPGVGRETQYF.

The rearrangement joins TRBV19 to TRBJ2-1; weak D call: TRBD1 (6 bases). This CDR3 has 16 residues. Looked up from germline, CDR1 is LNHDA and CDR2 is SQIVND (reference sequence). V lost 6 bases and J 0 bases, leaving 15 bases between the germline ends. The chain's CDR3 is CASRSLTGSSYNEQFF. In DNA, the CDR3 is TGTGCCAGTAGATCCCTTACAGGGAGCTCCTACAATGAGCAGTTCTTC.

This chain links TRBV4-1 with TRBJ1-4, with a possible D match to TRBD1 (5 bases). Germline V lookup: CDR1 MGHRA, CDR2 YSYEKL. Between the trimmed V and J ends, which lost 0 bases and 4 bases, there was a span of 18 bases. The CDR3 length is 18 residues. Here the CDR3 reads CASSQEPGEQAINEKLFF. The CDR3 DNA is TGCGCCAGCAGCCAAGAACCAGGCGAACAGGCGATTAATGAAAAACTGTTTTTT.

The CDR3 DNA follows: TGCGCCAGCAGCGAGCGGGGTTCCTACGAGCAGTACTTC. Translating gives CASSERGSYEQYF. The V and J genes are TRBV5-1 and TRBJ2-7; 7 bases align to TRBD2. The CDR3 is 13 residues long. J was trimmed by 1 base and V by 4 bases; bases with no gene match: 2. Germline CDR1 SGHRS, CDR2 YFSETQ. Full variable domain (missing parts from reference TRBV5-1 and TRBJ2-7): KAGVTQTPRYLIKTRGQQVTLSCSPISGHRSVSWYQQTPGQGLQFLFEYFSETQRNKGNFPGRFSGRQFSNSRSEMNVSTLELGDSALYLCASSERGSYEQYFGPGTRLTVT.

The chain combines TRBV4-2 with TRBJ1-2; tentatively, D is TRBD1 (6 bases). The CDR3 contains 18 residues. Germline loops: CDR1 LGHNA, CDR2 YNFKEQ. V was clipped by 0 bases and J by 3 bases, with 20 bases between them. The CDR3 loop is CASSQEVVSQGRHYGYTF. CDR3 sequence (DNA): TGTGCCAGCAGCCAAGAGGTGGTTAGCCAGGGGCGACACTATGGCTACACCTTC.

This clone was recorded once. The chain employs TRBV5-1 and TRBJ2-1, with D hard to call. Germline V gene sequence: CDR1 SGHRS, CDR2 YFSETQ. Trimming pared 7 bases from V and 3 bases from J, leaving 29 bases between. The CDR3 covers 19 residues. CDR3 nucleotide sequence: TGCGCCAGCTCGCCCGTGGCAGCGCCTGAGGCTAGTGGCTACAATGAGCAGTTCTTC. Translated: CASSPVAAPEASGYNEQFF.